This T cell receptor (beta chain) is from a study of post-analysis software for immune sequencing data. Study results and caveats: Included in a set of roughly 5 TRBV segments more frequent in patients than controls were TRBV5-6, TRBV5-1 and TRBV20-1. Multiple sclerosis was associated with a significant reduction in normalized Chao1 diversity relative to controls.

A note on this clonotype: Its specificity is not known.

Carried by the TCR beta cDNA libraries were unique molecular identifiers. Input amounts of 1 to 10 million T cells were used. These gave roughly 500,000 cDNA molecules, so each molecule approximated one T cell. TCRdb re-called the PCR reads with MiXCR, one entry per CDR3 protein. The profile shows roughly 800,000 distinct CDR3 sequences, approximately 50% of them singletons. The CDR3 totals 15 residues. In germline, CDR1 is SNHLY, CDR2 FYNNEI. The V and J ends lost 1 base and 0 bases respectively, with 7 bases between them. The source of this sequence is a girl aged 10-17 years with multiple sclerosis. What was sequenced was blood. The rearrangement links TRBV2 to TRBJ2-4; D call uncertain. CDR3: CASSEGARAKNIQYF. Written as DNA, the CDR3 is TGTGCCAGCAGTGAAGGGGCTAGAGCCAAAAACATTCAGTACTTC.